The entry that follows covers one T cell receptor (beta chain) sequence. The sample is drawn from a study of T cells expressing NK-cell markers. CDR3 length: 15 residues. From germline, CDR1 is SGHKS and CDR2 YYEKEE (reference sequence). What made the TCR beta cDNA was 5'RACE template switching with UMIs. One entry per CDR3 protein, without DNA, is what TCRdb gives after re-calling the 5' RACE reads. The sample totals about 540,000 distinct CDR3 sequences. This clonotype was sampled from a man younger than 35 in good health. The J gene is TRBJ2-5, the V gene TRBV5-5. The sample consisted of blood T cells: a sorted CD56 or NKG2C T cell subset, CD4+ or CD8+ T cells, or bulk PBMC T cells (not recorded which). The CDR3 sequence: CASSLSVHFQETQYF.